The rows below give T cell receptor beta chains drawn from one sample of a study of T-cell memory formation after mild COVID-19. A single record per CDR3 protein comes from TCRdb applying MiXCR to the 5' RACE reads. The sample holds a few hundred thousand distinct CDR3 sequences, roughly 19% seen once. The sample comprised PBMCs or a T cell subset sorted from them (not recorded which). The receptor set was obtained from a man in his late teens or twenties who had mild COVID-19 (a few samples of this study predate the infection). Cell type and time point are not known. CDR3s include the opening cysteine and the closing phenylalanine or tryptophan. A D gene is named only where the DNA matches it firmly. Clone size is given for some rows only: seen once, a few or many times, or a class if the clone is expanded.

V gene	J gene	D gene	clone size	CDR3 protein	CDR3 DNA
TRBV25-1	TRBJ2-3	.	.	CASSESRAASTDTQYF	TGTGCCAGCAGTGAATCTAGGGCGGCTAGCACAGATACGCAGTATTTT
TRBV10-3	TRBJ1-1	.	.	CAISESWSNTEAFF	TGTGCCATCAGTGAGTCTTGGTCGAACACTGAAGCTTTCTTT
TRBV7-2	TRBJ1-1	.	few	CASRPEVEAFF	TGTGCCAGCAGACCCGAGGTTGAAGCTTTCTTT
TRBV18	TRBJ2-7	.	few	CASSPPGQRYEQYF	TGTGCCAGCTCACCTCCGGGACAAAGATACGAGCAGTACTTC
TRBV7-9	TRBJ2-3	.	.	CASSSTRDLSDTQYF	TGTGCCAGCAGCTCCACCCGGGACTTGTCAGATACGCAGTATTTT
TRBV7-8	TRBJ2-2	TRBD2	.	CASSLGAGPNTGELFF	TGTGCCAGCAGCTTAGGAGCGGGGCCGAACACCGGGGAGCTGTTTTTT
TRBV7-9	TRBJ2-5	.	few	CASSLFSSVEETQYF	TGTGCCAGCAGCCTCTTCTCGTCCGTTGAAGAGACCCAGTACTTC
TRBV29-1	TRBJ1-5	.	few	CSVVGSENQPQHF	TGCAGCGTTGTCGGCAGTGAGAATCAGCCCCAGCATTTT
TRBV30	TRBJ1-1	.	.	CAWSALGAEAFF	TGTGCCTGGAGTGCCCTTGGGGCCGAAGCTTTCTTT
TRBV19	TRBJ2-2	.	.	CASSISGTGTGELFF	TGTGCCAGTAGTATCTCAGGGACGGGCACCGGGGAGCTGTTTTTT
TRBV7-9	TRBJ1-1	.	.	CASSWVNTEAFF	TGTGCCAGCAGCTGGGTTAACACTGAAGCTTTCTTT
TRBV5-4	TRBJ2-1	TRBD2	few	CASSPGGERRNEQFF	TGTGCCAGCAGCCCCGGGGGGGAGCGCAGGAATGAGCAGTTCTTC
TRBV7-6	TRBJ2-5	.	many	CASSPRSGVRETQYF	TGTGCCAGCAGCCCAAGGTCGGGGGTACGGGAGACCCAGTACTTC
TRBV28	TRBJ2-4	TRBD1	.	CASTAAGTAIQYF	TGTGCCAGCACCGCAGCCGGGACAGCCATTCAGTACTTC
TRBV7-2	TRBJ2-6	.	.	CASSLPREPRLLGANVLTF	TGTGCCAGCAGCTTACCCCGGGAACCCCGATTATTGGGGGCCAACGTCCTGACTTTC
TRBV29-1	TRBJ2-3	.	many	CSVEPGGDTQYF	TGCAGCGTTGAGCCCGGGGGAGATACGCAGTATTTT
TRBV19	TRBJ1-2	.	.	CASKHAFYGYTF	TGTGCCAGTAAACACGCGTTCTATGGCTACACCTTC
TRBV20-1	TRBJ2-3	.	few	CSAWAAGTDTQYF	TGCAGTGCCTGGGCGGCAGGCACAGATACGCAGTATTTT
TRBV29-1	TRBJ1-1	TRBD1	few	CSVVGQGGMGAEAFF	TGCAGCGTTGTGGGACAGGGAGGGATGGGCGCTGAAGCTTTCTTT
TRBV20-1	TRBJ1-2	.	.	CSAPPPGALRSYTF	TGCAGTGCTCCACCCCCCGGGGCACTCCGAAGTTACACCTTC
TRBV27	TRBJ1-5	.	.	CASSLGLPRNQPQHF	TGTGCCAGCAGTTTAGGGCTCCCCAGAAATCAGCCCCAGCATTTT
TRBV7-9	TRBJ2-7	.	few	CASSTVNGEQYF	TGTGCCAGCAGCACGGTGAATGGCGAGCAGTACTTC
TRBV5-1	TRBJ2-7	.	.	CASSPQGGYEQYF	TGCGCCAGCAGCCCCCAGGGTGGCTACGAGCAGTACTTC